This T cell receptor beta chain stems from a study of siplizumab effects on memory and regulatory T cells. Overall study results and limits: For mappable alloreactive CD4+ clones, the mean Treg-derived fraction was less than 70% with siplizumab and approximately 30% in controls.

The germline V gene has CDR1 LNHDA and CDR2 SQIVND (reference sequence). CDR3 length equals 16 residues. Trimming removed 4 bases at V and 3 bases at J, with 15 bases between. Assay used: immunoSEQ multiplex PCR; TCRdb lists only in-frame clones, some missing. Among 95,000 to 100,000 clones listed, about nine tenths were seen once. With respect to this clone: Its target is not known.

The sequence derives from a human donor in good health. The sample consisted of non-Treg CD4+ T cells sorted from blood. J is TRBJ2-2 and V is TRBV19, with TRBD2 as a possible D gene (5 bases). In DNA form, the CDR3 reads TGTGCCAGTAGTAGTATTAAGGCTAGCTACACCGGGGAGCTGTTTTTT. It codes for CASSSIKASYTGELFF. The full variable domain, in which reference TRBV19 and TRBJ2-2 provide the parts outside the CDR3, is DGGITQSPKYLFRKEGQNVTLSCEQNLNHDAMYWYRQDPGQGLRLIYYSQIVNDFQKGDIAEGYSVSREKKESFPLTVTSAQKNPTAFYLCASSSIKASYTGELFFGEGSRLTVL.